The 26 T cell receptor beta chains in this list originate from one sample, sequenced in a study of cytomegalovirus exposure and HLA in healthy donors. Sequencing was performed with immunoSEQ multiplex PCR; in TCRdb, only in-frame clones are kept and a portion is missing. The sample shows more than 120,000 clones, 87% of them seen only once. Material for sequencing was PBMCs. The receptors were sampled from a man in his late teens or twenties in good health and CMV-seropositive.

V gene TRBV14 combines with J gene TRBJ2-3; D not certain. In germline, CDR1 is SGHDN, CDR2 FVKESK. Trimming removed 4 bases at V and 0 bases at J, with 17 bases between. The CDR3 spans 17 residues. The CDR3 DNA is TGTGCCAGCAGCCGGGTTATGGCAGGTTCTAGCACAGATACGCAGTATTTT. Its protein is CASSRVMAGSSTDTQYF. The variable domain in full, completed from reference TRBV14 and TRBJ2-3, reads EAGVTQFPSHSVIEKGQTVTLRCDPISGHDNLYWYRRVMGKEIKFLLHFVKESKQDESGMPNNRFLAERTGGTYSTLKVQPAELEDSGVYFCASSRVMAGSSTDTQYFGPGTRLTVL.

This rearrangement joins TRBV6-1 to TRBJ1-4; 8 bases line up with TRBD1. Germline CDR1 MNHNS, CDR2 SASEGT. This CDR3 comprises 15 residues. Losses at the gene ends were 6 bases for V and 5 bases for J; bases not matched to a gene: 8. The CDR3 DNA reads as TGTGCCAGCAGGGCTGGACAGGGACACAATGAAAAACTGTTTTTT. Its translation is CASRAGQGHNEKLFF.

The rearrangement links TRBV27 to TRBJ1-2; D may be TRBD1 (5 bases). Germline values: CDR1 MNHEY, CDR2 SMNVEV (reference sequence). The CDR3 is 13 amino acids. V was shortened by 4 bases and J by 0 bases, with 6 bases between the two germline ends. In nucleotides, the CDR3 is TGTGCCAGCAGTTACAGGTCTAACTATGGCTACACCTTC. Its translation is CASSYRSNYGYTF.

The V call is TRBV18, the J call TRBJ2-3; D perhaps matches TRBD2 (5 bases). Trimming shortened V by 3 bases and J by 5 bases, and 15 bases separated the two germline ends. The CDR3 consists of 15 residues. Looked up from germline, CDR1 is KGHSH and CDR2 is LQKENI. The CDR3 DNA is TGTGCCAGCTCACCCCGGGGTTCACTCAAAGATACGCAGTATTTT. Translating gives CASSPRGSLKDTQYF.

Written as DNA, the CDR3 is TGTGCCAGCTCACCGTCCGAAGAGATAGTCACTGAAGCTTTCTTT. Protein sequence: CASSPSEEIVTEAFF. The chain joins TRBV18 to TRBJ1-1; D not resolved. Trimming took off 3 bases at V and 4 bases at J, with 15 bases between the two ends. In germline, CDR1 is KGHSH, CDR2 LQKENI. The CDR3 has 15 amino acids. The full variable domain, with the rest looked up from reference TRBV18 and TRBJ1-1, is NAGVMQNPRHLVRRRGQEARLRCSPMKGHSHVYWYRQLPEEGLKFMVYLQKENIIDESGMPKERFSAEFPKEGPSILRIQQVVRGDSAAYFCASSPSEEIVTEAFFGQGTRLTVV.

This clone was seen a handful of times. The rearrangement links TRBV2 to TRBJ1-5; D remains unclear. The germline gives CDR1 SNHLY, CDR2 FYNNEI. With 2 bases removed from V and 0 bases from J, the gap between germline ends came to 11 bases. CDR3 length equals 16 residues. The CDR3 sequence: CASSEMDYYSNQPQHF. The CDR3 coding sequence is TGTGCCAGCAGTGAAATGGACTACTATAGCAATCAGCCCCAGCATTTT.

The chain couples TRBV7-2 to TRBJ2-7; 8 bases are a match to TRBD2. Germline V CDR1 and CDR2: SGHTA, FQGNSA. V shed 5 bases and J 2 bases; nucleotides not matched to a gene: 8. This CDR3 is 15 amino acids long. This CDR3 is CASSPSRTSTYEQYF. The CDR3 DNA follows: TGTGCCAGCAGCCCCTCTAGGACTAGCACCTACGAGCAGTACTTC.

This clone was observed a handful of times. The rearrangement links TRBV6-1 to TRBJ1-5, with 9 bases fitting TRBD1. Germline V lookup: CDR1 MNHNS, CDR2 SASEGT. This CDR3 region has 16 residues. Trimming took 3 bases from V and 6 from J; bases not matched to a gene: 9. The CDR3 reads CASSDQRQGESQPQHF. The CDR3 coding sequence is TGTGCCAGCAGTGATCAGAGACAGGGGGAAAGTCAGCCCCAGCATTTT.

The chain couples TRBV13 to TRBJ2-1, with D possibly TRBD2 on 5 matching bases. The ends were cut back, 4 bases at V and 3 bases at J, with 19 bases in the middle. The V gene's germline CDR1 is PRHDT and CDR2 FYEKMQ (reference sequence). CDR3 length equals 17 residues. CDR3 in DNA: TGTGCCAGCAGCTGGACGACACCCTGGACTGTCTACAATGAGCAGTTCTTC. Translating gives CASSWTTPWTVYNEQFF.

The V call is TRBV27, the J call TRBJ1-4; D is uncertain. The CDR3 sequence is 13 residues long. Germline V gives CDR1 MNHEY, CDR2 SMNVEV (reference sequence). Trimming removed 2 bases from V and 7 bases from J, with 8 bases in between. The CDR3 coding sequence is TGTGCCAGCAGTTTAGAAGGCGGTGAAAAACTGTTTTTT. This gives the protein CASSLEGGEKLFF.

The CDR3 DNA sequence: TGTGCCAGCAGCCCCCCTGACTGGAGGGTCTATGGCTACACCTTC. Translating it yields CASSPPDWRVYGYTF. The chain carries TRBV7-2 and TRBJ1-2; D is uncertain. V dropped 5 bases and J dropped 4 bases, with 17 bases sitting between them. This CDR3 is 15 amino acids long. Germline assignment: CDR1 SGHTA and CDR2 FQGNSA. The variable domain in full, with the rest retrieved from reference TRBV7-2 and TRBJ1-2, is GAGVSQSPSNKVTEKGKDVELRCDPISGHTALYWYRQSLGQGLEFLIYFQGNSAPDKSGLPSDRFSAERTGGSVSTLTIQRTQQEDSAVYLCASSPPDWRVYGYTFGSGTRLTVV.

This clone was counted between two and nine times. The DNA of the CDR3 is TGTGCCAGCAGCTTGGCCCGAGGGGGTACGGGCTACACCTTC. This translates into CASSLARGGTGYTF. The rearrangement uses TRBV5-6 and TRBJ1-2, with D possibly being TRBD1 (6 bases). CDR1 is SGHDT, CDR2 YYEEEE, per germline. This CDR3 has 14 residues. Between the trimmed V and J ends, which lost 0 bases and 8 bases, there was a span of 14 bases.

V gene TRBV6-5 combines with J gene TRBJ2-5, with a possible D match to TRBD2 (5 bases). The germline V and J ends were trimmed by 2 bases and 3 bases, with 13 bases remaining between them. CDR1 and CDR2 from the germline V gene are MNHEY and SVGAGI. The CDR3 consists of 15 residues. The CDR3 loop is CASSYGGRPEETQYF. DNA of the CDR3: TGTGCCAGCAGTTACGGAGGAAGGCCTGAAGAGACCCAGTACTTC.

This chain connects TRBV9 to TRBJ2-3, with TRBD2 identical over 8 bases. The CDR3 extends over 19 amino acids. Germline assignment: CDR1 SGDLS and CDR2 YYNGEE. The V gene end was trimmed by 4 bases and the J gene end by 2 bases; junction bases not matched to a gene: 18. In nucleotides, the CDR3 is TGTGCCAGCAGCACCCCCCAAGCGCGGGGGGCCTCCCTCACAGATACGCAGTATTTT. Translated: CASSTPQARGASLTDTQYF. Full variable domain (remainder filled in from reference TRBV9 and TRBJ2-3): DSGVTQTPKHLITATGQRVTLRCSPRSGDLSVYWYQQSLDQGLQFLIQYYNGEERAKGNILERFSAQQFPDLHSELNLSSLELGDSALYFCASSTPQARGASLTDTQYFGPGTRLTVL.

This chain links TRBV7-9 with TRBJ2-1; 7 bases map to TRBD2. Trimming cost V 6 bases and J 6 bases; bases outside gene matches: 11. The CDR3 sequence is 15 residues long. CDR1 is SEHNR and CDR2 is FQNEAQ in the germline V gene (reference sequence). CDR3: CASSPGIERGNEQFF. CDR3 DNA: TGTGCCAGCAGTCCAGGAATAGAGCGGGGCAATGAGCAGTTCTTC.

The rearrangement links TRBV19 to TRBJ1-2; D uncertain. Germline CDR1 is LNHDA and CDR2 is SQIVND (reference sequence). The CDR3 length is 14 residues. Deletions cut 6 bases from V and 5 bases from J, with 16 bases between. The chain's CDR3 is CASRPDSLLYGYTF. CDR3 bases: TGTGCCAGTAGACCCGATTCCCTATTATATGGCTACACCTTC.

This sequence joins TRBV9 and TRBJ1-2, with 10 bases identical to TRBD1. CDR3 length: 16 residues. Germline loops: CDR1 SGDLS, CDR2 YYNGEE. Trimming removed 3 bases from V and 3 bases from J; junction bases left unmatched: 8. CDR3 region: CASSDRQGATHYGYTF. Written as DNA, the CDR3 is TGTGCCAGCAGCGACCGACAGGGGGCCACCCACTATGGCTACACCTTC.

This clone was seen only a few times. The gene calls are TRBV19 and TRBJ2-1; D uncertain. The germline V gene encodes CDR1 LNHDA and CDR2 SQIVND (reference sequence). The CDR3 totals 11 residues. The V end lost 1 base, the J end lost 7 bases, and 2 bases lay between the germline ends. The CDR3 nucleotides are TGTGCCAGTAGTATAGCGAATGAGCAGTTCTTC. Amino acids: CASSIANEQFF.

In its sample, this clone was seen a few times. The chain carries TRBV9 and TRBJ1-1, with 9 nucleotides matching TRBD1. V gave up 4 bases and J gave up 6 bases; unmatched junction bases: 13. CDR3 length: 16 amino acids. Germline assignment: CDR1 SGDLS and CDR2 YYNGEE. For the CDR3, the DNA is TGTGCCAGCAGCCCCAGGGGACAGGGACTGAGGGCTGAAGCTTTCTTT. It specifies CASSPRGQGLRAEAFF.

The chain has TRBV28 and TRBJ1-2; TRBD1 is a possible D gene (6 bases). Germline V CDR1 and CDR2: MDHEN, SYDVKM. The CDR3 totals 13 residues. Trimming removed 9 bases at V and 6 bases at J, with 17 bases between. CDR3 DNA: TGTGCCAGTTTCATCCAGGGGAGAGATGGCTACACCTTC. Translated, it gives CASFIQGRDGYTF.

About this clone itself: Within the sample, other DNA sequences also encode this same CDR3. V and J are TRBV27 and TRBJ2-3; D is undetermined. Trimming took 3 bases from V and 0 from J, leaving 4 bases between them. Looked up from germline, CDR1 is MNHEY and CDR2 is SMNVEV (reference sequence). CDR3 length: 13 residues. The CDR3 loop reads CASSFSSTDTQYF. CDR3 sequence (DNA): TGTGCCAGCAGTTTCTCGAGCACAGATACGCAGTATTTT.

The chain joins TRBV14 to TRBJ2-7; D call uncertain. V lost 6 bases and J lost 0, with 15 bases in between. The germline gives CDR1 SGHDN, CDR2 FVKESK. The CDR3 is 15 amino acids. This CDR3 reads CASRRRGLSSYEQYF. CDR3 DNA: TGTGCCAGCAGAAGAAGAGGTCTCAGCTCCTACGAGCAGTACTTC.

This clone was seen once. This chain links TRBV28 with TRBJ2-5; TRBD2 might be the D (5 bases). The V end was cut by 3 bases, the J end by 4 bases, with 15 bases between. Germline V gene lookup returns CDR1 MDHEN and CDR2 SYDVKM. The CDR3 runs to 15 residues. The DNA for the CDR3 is TGTGCCAGCAGTTTGGCGGGTCCCTTTAGAGAGACCCAGTACTTC. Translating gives CASSLAGPFRETQYF.

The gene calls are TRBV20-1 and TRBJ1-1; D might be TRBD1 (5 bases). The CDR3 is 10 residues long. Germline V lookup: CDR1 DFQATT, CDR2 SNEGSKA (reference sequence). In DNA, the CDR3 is TGCAGGGCCTCGGGGGCTGAAGCTTTCTTT. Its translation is CRASGAEAFF.

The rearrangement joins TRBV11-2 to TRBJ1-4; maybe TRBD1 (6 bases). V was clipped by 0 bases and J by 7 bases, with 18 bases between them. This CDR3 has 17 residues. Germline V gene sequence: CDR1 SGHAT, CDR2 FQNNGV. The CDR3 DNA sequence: TGTGCCAGCAGCTTAGATCCCGCCCGGGGGGCTGGTGAAAAACTGTTTTTT. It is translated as CASSLDPARGAGEKLFF.

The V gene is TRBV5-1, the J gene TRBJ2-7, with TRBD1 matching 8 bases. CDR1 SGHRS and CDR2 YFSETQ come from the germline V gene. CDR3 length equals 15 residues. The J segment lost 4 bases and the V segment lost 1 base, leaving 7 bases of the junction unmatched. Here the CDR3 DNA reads TGCGCCAGCAGCTTGTTCGGGACAGGCCGGTACGAGCAGTACTTC. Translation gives CASSLFGTGRYEQYF. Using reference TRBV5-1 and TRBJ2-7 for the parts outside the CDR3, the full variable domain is KAGVTQTPRYLIKTRGQQVTLSCSPISGHRSVSWYQQTPGQGLQFLFEYFSETQRNKGNFPGRFSGRQFSNSRSEMNVSTLELGDSALYLCASSLFGTGRYEQYFGPGTRLTVT.